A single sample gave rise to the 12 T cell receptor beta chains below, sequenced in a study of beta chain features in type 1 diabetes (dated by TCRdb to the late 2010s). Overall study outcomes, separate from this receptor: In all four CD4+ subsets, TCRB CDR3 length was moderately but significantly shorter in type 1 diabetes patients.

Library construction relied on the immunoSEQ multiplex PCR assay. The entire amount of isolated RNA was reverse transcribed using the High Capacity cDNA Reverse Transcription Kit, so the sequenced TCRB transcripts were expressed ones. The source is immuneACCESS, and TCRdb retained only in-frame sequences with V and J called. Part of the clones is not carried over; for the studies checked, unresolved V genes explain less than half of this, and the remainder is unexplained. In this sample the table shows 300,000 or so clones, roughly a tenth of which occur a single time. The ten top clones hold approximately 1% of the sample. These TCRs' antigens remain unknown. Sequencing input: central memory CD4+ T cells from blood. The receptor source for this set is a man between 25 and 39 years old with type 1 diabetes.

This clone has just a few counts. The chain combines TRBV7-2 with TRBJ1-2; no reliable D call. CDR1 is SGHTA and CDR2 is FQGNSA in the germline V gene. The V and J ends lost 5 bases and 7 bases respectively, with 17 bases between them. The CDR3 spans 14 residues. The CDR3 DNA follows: TGTGCCAGCAGCCAGGCCCTTGCCTCAGGTGGCTACACCTTC. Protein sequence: CASSQALASGGYTF.

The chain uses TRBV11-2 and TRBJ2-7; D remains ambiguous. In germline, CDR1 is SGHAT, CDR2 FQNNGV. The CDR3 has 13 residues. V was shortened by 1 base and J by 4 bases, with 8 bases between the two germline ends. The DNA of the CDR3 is TGTGCCAGCAGCTTAGCTGCTGATTACGAGCAGTACTTC. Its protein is CASSLAADYEQYF.

The CDR3 region has the DNA TGTGCCAGCAGGAAGGGACAGGGGGCAAAGGGCTACACCTTC. Protein product: CASRKGQGAKGYTF. V usage is TRBV25-1 and J usage is TRBJ1-2, with TRBD1 identical over 12 bases. CDR3 length: 14 residues. Unmatched junction bases numbered 7, after V lost 6 bases and J lost 8 bases. Germline lookup yields CDR1 MGHDK and CDR2 SYGVNS.

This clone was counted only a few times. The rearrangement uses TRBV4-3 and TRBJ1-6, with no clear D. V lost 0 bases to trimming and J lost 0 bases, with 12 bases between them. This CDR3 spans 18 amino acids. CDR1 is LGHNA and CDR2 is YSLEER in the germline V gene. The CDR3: CASSQDPGKSSYNSPLHF. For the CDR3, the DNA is TGCGCCAGCAGCCAAGATCCTGGTAAAAGCTCCTATAATTCACCCCTCCACTTT.

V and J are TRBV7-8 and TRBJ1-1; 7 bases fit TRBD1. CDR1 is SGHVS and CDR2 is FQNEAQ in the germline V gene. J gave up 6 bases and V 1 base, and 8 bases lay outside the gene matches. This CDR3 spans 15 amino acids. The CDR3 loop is CASSLVKGAGAEAFF. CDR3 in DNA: TGTGCCAGCAGCTTAGTCAAGGGGGCGGGCGCTGAAGCTTTCTTT. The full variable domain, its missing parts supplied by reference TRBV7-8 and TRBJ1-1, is GAGVSQSPRYKVAKRGQDVALRCDPISGHVSLFWYQQALGQGPEFLTYFQNEAQLDKSGLPSDRFFAERPEGSVSTLKIQRTQQEDSAVYLCASSLVKGAGAEAFFGQGTRLTVV.

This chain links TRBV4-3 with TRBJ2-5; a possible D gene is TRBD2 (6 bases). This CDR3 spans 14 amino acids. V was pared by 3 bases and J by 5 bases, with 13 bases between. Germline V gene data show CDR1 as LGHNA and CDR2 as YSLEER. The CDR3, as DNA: TGCGCCAGCAGCCAGCAACTAGCTGGTGAGACCCAGTACTTC. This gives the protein CASSQQLAGETQYF.

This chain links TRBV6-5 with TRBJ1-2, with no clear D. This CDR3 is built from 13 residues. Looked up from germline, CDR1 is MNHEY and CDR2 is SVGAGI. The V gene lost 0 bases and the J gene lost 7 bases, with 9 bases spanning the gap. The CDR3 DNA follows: TGTGCCAGCAGTTACTCGAAAAGGGCTGGCTACACCTTC. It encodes CASSYSKRAGYTF.

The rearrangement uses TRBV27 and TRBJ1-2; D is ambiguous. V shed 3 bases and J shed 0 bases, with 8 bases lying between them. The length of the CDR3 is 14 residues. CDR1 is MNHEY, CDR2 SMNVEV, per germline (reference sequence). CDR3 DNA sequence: TGTGCCAGCAGTTTGAGCAGGTCTAACTATGGCTACACCTTC. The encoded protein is CASSLSRSNYGYTF.

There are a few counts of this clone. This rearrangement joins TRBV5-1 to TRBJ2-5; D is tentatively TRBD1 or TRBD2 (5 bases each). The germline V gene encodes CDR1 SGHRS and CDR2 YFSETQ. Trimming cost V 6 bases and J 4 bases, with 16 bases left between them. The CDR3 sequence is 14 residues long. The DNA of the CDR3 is TGCGCCAGCACGCCGTTTGGGGGTTTAGAGACCCAGTACTTC. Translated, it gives CASTPFGGLETQYF.

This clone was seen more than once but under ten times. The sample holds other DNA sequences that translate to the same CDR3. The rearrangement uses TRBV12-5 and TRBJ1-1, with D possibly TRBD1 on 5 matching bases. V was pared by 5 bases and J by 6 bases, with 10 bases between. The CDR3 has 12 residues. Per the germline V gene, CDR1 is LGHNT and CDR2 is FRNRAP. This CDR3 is CASGPGGAEAFF. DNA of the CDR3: TGTGCTAGTGGTCCGGGGGGGGCTGAAGCTTTCTTT.

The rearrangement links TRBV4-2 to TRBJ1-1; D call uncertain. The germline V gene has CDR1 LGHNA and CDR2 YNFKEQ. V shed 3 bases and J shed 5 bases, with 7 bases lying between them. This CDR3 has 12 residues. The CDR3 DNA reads TGTGCCAGCAGCCAGAGGATGACTGAAGCTTTCTTT. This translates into CASSQRMTEAFF.

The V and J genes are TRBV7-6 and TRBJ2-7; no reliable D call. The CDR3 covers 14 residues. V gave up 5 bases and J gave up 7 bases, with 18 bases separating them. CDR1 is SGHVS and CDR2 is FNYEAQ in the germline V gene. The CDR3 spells CASSAQDGPEEQYF. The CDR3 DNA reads TGTGCCAGCAGCGCCCAGGACGGTCCGGAGGAGCAGTACTTC.